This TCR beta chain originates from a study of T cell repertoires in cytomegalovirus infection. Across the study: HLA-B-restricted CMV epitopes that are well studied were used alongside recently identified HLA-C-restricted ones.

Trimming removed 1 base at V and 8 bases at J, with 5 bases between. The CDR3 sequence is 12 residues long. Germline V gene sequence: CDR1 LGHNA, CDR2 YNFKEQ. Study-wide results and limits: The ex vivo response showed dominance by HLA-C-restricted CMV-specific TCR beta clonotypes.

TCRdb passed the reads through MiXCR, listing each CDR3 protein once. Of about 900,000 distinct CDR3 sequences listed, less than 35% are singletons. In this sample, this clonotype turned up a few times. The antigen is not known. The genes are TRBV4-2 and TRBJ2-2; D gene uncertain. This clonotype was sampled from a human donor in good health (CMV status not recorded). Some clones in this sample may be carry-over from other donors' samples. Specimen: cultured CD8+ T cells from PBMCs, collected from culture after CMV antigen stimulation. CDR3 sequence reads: CASSQVGGELFF. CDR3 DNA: TGTGCCAGCAGCCAAGTAGGTGGGGAGCTGTTTTTT.